The T cell receptor beta chain under discussion was sequenced for a study of PD-1 blockade in classical Hodgkin lymphoma. Profiled with immunoSEQ multiplex PCR; TCRdb holds only in-frame clones, not every one. The profile covers 110,000 or so clones, with 80% to 90% appearing a single time and 15% to 20% taken by the ten largest. Germline loops: CDR1 SGDLS, CDR2 YYNGEE. The germline V and J ends were trimmed by 0 bases and 0 bases, with 7 bases remaining between them. The CDR3 has 14 residues. All patients relapsed after autologous stem cell transplantation, and brentuximab vedotin exposure varied. This sequence was found in a human donor with classical Hodgkin lymphoma. The rearrangement links TRBV9 to TRBJ2-7, with D possibly matching TRBD2 (5 bases). Sequencing was performed on peripheral blood mononuclear cells (PBMCs), taken before the second cycle of nivolumab. The CDR3 sequence: CASSVEAVSYEQYF. The CDR3 DNA reads TGTGCCAGCAGCGTAGAAGCGGTCTCCTACGAGCAGTACTTC.